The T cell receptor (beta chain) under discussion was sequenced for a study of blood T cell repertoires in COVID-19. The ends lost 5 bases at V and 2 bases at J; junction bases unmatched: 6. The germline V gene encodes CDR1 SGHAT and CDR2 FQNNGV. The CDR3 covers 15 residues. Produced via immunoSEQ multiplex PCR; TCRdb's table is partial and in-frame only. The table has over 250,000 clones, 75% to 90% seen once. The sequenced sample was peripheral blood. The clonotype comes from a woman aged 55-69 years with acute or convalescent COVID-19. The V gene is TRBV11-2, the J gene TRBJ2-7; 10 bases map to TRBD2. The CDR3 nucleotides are TGTGCCAGCAGCGTCTCTAGCGGGGGAGCCTACGAGCAGTACTTC. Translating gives CASSVSSGGAYEQYF.